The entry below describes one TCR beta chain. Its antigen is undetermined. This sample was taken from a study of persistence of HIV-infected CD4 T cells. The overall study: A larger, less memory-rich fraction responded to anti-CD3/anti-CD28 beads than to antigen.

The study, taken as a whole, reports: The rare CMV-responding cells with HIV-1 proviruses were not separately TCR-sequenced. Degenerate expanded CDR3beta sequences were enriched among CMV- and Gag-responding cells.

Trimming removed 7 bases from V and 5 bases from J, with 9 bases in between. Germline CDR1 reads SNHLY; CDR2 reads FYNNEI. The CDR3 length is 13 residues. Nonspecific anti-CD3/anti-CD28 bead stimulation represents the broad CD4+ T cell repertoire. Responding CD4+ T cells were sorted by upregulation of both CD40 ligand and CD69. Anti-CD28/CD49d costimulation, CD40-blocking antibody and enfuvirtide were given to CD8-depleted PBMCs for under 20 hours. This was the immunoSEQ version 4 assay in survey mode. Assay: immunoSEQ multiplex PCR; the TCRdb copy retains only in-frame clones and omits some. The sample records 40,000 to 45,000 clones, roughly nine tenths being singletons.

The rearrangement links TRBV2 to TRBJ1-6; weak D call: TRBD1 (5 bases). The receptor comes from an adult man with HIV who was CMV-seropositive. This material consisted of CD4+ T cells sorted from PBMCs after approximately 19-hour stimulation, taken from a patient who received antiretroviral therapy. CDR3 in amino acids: CASTGRDNSPLHF. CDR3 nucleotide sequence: TGTGCCAGCACAGGGCGAGATAATTCACCCCTCCACTTT.